This T cell receptor beta chain derives from a study of vaccination and CD4 T cells after COVID-19 (dated by TCRdb to 2021 to 2024). Notes on the research overall: Convalescent patients had a positive SARS-CoV-2 result on nasal swab PCR, and of these patients, several had mild disease and one had severe disease. Two doses of either the Pfizer-BioNTech BNT162b2 vaccine (n=8) or the Moderna mRNA-1273 vaccine (n=2) were administered to participants. The convalescent cohort comprised six males and four females, including two Hispanic individuals, seven Caucasians, two Asians and one multiracial person. Three convalescent patients were sampled both early after vaccination (day 14) and late after vaccination (days 161 to 241). In around 9 COVID-19 convalescent patients and a few infection-naive healthy vaccine recipients, researchers compared the spike-specific CD4+ TCR repertoire from before mRNA vaccination with the repertoire from after. The time from the second vaccine dose to post-vaccine blood sampling had a median of roughly 72 days and ranged from about 14 to 241 days. Post-COVID blood samples from convalescent patients were collected a median of around 100 days after diagnosis, with a range of 35 to 161 days.

The study at large found these results: Nearly all vaccine-specific clones in convalescent patients (304 of 307) were mono-reactive for SARS-CoV-2 spike rather than cross-reactive with common cold coronaviruses. An increase in the median number of SARS-CoV-2-reactive clonotypes from 20 to 25 after infection to some 38 after vaccination was observed, but the change was not found to be significant. In convalescent patients, a median roughly 86% of post-vaccine SARS-CoV-2-reactive clones were detected only after vaccination, suggesting vaccine-specific priming. The number of convalescent patients in the study was relatively small, and the study did not examine early timepoints following natural infection.

Of note for this clonotype: The specificity of this receptor is unknown. No base quality information exists; no much larger clone differs at one position.

The library was obtained by PCR. The instrument given in TCRdb is Illumina iSeq 100. The authors' pipeline ran thus. Non-productive sequences were removed, and CDR3s not starting with C, not ending with F or W, or shorter than 7 amino acids were discarded. Similarity between CDR3 sequences was evaluated in R version 3.6.1 using Levenshtein distances (stringdist) and unrooted phylogenetic trees (ape). TCRdb reanalyzed the raw reads on its own, using fastp at Q25 for trimming and MiXCR for clone calling, and kept in-frame beta chains. Each CDR3 protein gets just one entry, which takes the most common genes and DNA from the rows behind it. TCRdb's processing, not the authors', yielded these V and J calls. The sample includes some 28,000 distinct CDR3 sequences, with 50% observed a single time. In total, the top ten clones hold approximately 6% of the sample. In the paper's terms, the time point label means: late sampling 161 to 241 days after vaccination in three convalescent patients. The convalescent patients' positive SARS-CoV-2 PCR tests were from March to December 2020, which was before the Alpha, Beta and Delta variants emerged in the United States. Ficoll-Paque Plus gradient centrifugation was used to isolate PBMCs from whole blood, and the isolated PBMCs were then either used fresh or cryopreserved at -140C.

As encoded in the germline V gene, CDR1 is SGHTA while CDR2 is FQGNSA. Trimming takes 6 bases from V and 5 bases from J, and the germline ends sit 13 bases apart. The CDR3 starts with the cysteine, ends with the phenylalanine, and has 13 residues. This entry keeps only the CDR3 DNA: 39 bases, framed from base 1. The TCR comes from a human donor who had recovered from COVID-19. In this chain, TRBV7-2 is recombined with TRBJ2-5, and perhaps TRBD2 as D gene, on 5 matching bases. Sequences were derived from CD4+ T cells from blood, sampled about 7 months after SARS-CoV-2 vaccination. In nucleotide form, the sequence is TGTGCCAGCAGTAGAGGGATTTTCGAGACCCAGTACTTC. It translates as CASSRGIFETQYF.